These T cell receptor beta chains were read from a single sample in a study of T cell responses to AZD1222 COVID-19 vaccine. Clones were read by immunoSEQ multiplex PCR, and TCRdb kept only the in-frame ones, dropping some. The sample shows about 130,000 clones, approximately 92% of them seen only once. The sample here was peripheral blood, taken 28 days after the second AZD1222 dose. Receptor source: an adult who received the AZD1222 COVID-19 vaccine. CDR3s include the opening cysteine and the closing phenylalanine or tryptophan. D genes are given only for firm matches. Size is stated for part of the rows, as once, few or many counts, or as a class when the clone is expanded.

clone size	D gene	V gene	J gene	CDR3 DNA	CDR3 protein
.	.	TRBV5-8	TRBJ2-7	TGTGCCAGCAGCTTGTTGGACTACGAGCAGTACTTC	CASSLLDYEQYF
few	TRBD2	TRBV11-1	TRBJ2-1	TGTGCCAGCAGCTTAGCTCCGACTAGCGCCGATGAGCAGTTCTTC	CASSLAPTSADEQFF
.	TRBD1	TRBV2	TRBJ1-2	TGTGCCAGCAGACTACAGGGGGCGCTTGGCTATGGCTACACCTTC	CASRLQGALGYGYTF
.	.	TRBV30	TRBJ2-3	TGTGCCTGGAGGACGGTAAGCACAGATACGCAGTATTTT	CAWRTVSTDTQYF
.	.	TRBV2	TRBJ2-7	TGTGCCAGCAACAACAACTACGAGCAGTACTTC	CASNNNYEQYF
.	.	TRBV19	TRBJ1-6	TGTGCCAGTAGTACCGACCCCGCGGGTAATTCACCCCTCCACTTT	CASSTDPAGNSPLHF
.	.	TRBV5-1	TRBJ2-7	TGCGCCAGCAGCTTGGTGACTGATCTCCACGAGCAGTACTTC	CASSLVTDLHEQYF
.	.	TRBV3-1/TRBV3-2	TRBJ1-5	TGTGCCAGCAGCCAAGCTGAGGGTACCCAGCCCCAGCATTTT	CASSQAEGTQPQHF
.	.	TRBV9	TRBJ2-2	TGTGCCAGCAGCGTAGCCAATCCCCTCCACGGGGAGCTGTTTTTT	CASSVANPLHGELFF
.	.	TRBV5-6	TRBJ1-1	TGTGCCAGCAGCAGGACAGTGAGAAACTCTGAAGCTTTCTTT	CASSRTVRNSEAFF
.	TRBD1	TRBV11-3	TRBJ1-1	TGTGCCAGCAGCTCGGGACAGACGAACACTGAAGCTTTCTTT	CASSSGQTNTEAFF
once	TRBD2	TRBV7-9	TRBJ2-3	TGTGCCAGCAGCGGGGAGCGGGACCGCACAGATACGCAGTATTTT	CASSGERDRTDTQYF